Shown below are 2 T cell receptor beta chains from a single sample sequenced in a study of blood T cell repertoires in COVID-19. The data were produced by immunoSEQ multiplex PCR, yet TCRdb's version contains in-frame clones alone and is incomplete. Of 250,000 to 300,000 clones in the sample, approximately 91% were seen once. The sample comprised peripheral blood. These receptors all come from a man aged 50 or older with acute or convalescent COVID-19.

This chain uses TRBV5-1 with TRBJ1-1; a possible D gene is TRBD1 (6 bases). Trimming cost V 4 bases and J 6 bases, with 16 bases left between them. From germline, CDR1 is SGHRS and CDR2 YFSETQ. The CDR3 extends over 14 amino acids. The DNA of the CDR3 is TGCGCCAGCAGCCCCGGACAGCTCGGGGCTGAAGCTTTCTTT. It translates to CASSPGQLGAEAFF. The full variable domain, in which reference TRBV5-1 and TRBJ1-1 provide the parts outside the CDR3, is KAGVTQTPRYLIKTRGQQVTLSCSPISGHRSVSWYQQTPGQGLQFLFEYFSETQRNKGNFPGRFSGRQFSNSRSEMNVSTLELGDSALYLCASSPGQLGAEAFFGQGTRLTVV.

The rearrangement links TRBV3-1 (or the pseudogene TRBV3-2) to TRBJ2-2, with D perhaps TRBD2 (5 bases). This CDR3 is 16 amino acids long. From germline, CDR1 is LGHDT and CDR2 YNNKEL (reference sequence). V was pared by 1 base and J by 2 bases, with 11 bases between. The CDR3 coding sequence is TGTGCCAGCAGCCAAGGGACTGGTACCAACACCGGGGAGCTGTTTTTT. This codes for CASSQGTGTNTGELFF.